This T cell receptor (beta chain) comes out of a study of T cells in Graves' hyperthyroidism and ophthalmopathy. This clonotype appeared many times. Germline V gene lookup returns CDR1 MNHEY and CDR2 SVGEGT. Trimming at V came to 5 bases and at J to 4 bases, leaving 3 bases not matched to a gene. CDR3 size: 15 residues. TCR beta CDR3 region amplification was performed from RNA transcripts. The HTBI primer set was used in a first-round RT-PCR of the TCR CDR3. TCRdb passed the multiplex PCR reads through MiXCR, listing each CDR3 protein once. The sample has under 700,000 distinct CDR3 sequences; roughly a sixth are singletons.

This sequence originates from a woman aged 18-29 years with Graves' hyperthyroidism. The sequencing input was blood. V usage is TRBV6-2 or TRBV6-3 and J usage is TRBJ2-3, with 13 bases aligning to TRBD2. The chain's CDR3 is CASSTSGRASDTQYF. The CDR3 DNA reads TGTGCCAGCAGTACTAGCGGGAGGGCATCAGATACGCAGTATTTT.